This T cell receptor (beta chain) was identified in a study of identical twins. This CDR3 is built from 17 residues. Losses at the gene ends were 3 bases for V and 4 bases for J; bases not matched to a gene: 9. CDR1 is MGHRA and CDR2 is YSYEKL in the germline V gene. TCRdb independently ran MiXCR on the 5' RACE reads; one entry per CDR3 protein. The top ten clones hold roughly 14% of a sample with a few hundred thousand distinct CDR3 sequences, under 8.5% of them seen once. The sample also formed part of further work on T cells expressing NK-cell markers.

Specimen: CD8+ T cells sorted from blood. The chain joins TRBV4-1 to TRBJ1-2; TRBD1 matches at 12 bases. This TCR came from a woman aged 18-35 years in good health. The CDR3 is CASSHYRDRGLIYGYTF. CDR3 sequence (DNA): TGCGCCAGCAGCCATTACCGGGACAGGGGGCTGATCTATGGCTACACCTTC.